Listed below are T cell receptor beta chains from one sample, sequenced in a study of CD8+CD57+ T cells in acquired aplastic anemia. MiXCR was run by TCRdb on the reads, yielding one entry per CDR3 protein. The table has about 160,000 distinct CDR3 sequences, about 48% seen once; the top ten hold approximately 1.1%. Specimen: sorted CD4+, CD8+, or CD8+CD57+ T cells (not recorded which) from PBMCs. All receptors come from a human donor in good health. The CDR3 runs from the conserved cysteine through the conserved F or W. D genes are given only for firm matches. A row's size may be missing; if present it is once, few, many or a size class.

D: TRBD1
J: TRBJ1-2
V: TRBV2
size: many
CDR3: CASSPDRGLNSGYTF
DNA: TGTGCCAGCAGTCCGGACAGGGGGCTTAACTCTGGCTACACCTTC

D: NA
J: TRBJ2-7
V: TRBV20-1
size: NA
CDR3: CSARAGRSYEQYF
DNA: TGCAGTGCTAGAGCCGGGAGAAGCTACGAGCAGTACTTC

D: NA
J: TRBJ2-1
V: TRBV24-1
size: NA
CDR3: CATSDLGQSYNEQFF
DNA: TGTGCCACCAGTGATTTGGGACAGTCTTACAATGAGCAGTTCTTC

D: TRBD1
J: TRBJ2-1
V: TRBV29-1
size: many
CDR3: CSVEIKGQGYNEQFF
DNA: TGCAGCGTTGAAATCAAGGGACAGGGCTACAATGAGCAGTTCTTC

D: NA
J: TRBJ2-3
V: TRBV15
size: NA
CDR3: CATSSRYQGSDTQYF
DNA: TGTGCCACCAGCAGCCGGTATCAGGGGTCAGATACGCAGTATTTT

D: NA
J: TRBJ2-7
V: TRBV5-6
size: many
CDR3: CASSLVVGGYEQYF
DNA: TGTGCCAGCAGCTTGGTGGTAGGGGGGTACGAGCAGTACTTC

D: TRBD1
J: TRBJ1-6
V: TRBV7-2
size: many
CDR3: CASSILRDRNSPLHF
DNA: TGTGCCAGCAGCATCCTCCGGGACAGAAATTCACCCCTCCACTTT

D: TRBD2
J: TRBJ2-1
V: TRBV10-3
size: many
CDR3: CAISEGTSGSSVREQFF
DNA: TGTGCCATTTCCGAGGGGACTAGCGGGAGCTCAGTGAGAGAGCAGTTCTTC

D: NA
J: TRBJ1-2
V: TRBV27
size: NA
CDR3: CASSSIPWDGYTF
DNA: TGTGCCAGCAGTTCAATACCTTGGGATGGCTACACCTTC

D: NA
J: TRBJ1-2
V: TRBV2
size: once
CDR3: CASSSLGGGDGYTF
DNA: TGTGCCAGCAGCTCCCTCGGGGGAGGGGATGGCTACACCTTC